The text below deals with one T cell receptor (beta chain). Its cognate antigen is unknown. This entry comes from a study of blood T cells in healthy people across ages. Study-wide findings and caveats: Age advanced and TCR beta diversity per million T cells fell, roughly linearly.

A second PCR of roughly 6 to 12 cycles used a sample-barcoded 5' primer and a J-beta primer mix. TCRdb independently ran MiXCR on the 5' RACE reads; one entry per CDR3 protein. Altogether hundreds of thousands of distinct CDR3 sequences are present, just under 25% being singletons, with the ten largest covering more than 8%. These sequences were also reported in another study, on T cells of mothers and their children. That study reports: The study sampled a few healthy Caucasian mothers and their six children.

This sequence was found in a boy younger than 18 in good health. The specimen sequenced was blood.

The CDR3 DNA reads TGTGCCAGCAGTAGGCAGGGAGATGAAAAACTGTTTTTT. Translating it yields CASSRQGDEKLFF. The chain is built from TRBV2 and TRBJ1-4, with a weak D call TRBD1 (5 bases). CDR3 length: 13 residues. The germline V gene has CDR1 SNHLY and CDR2 FYNNEI. V was shortened by 5 bases and J by 6 bases, with 10 bases between the two germline ends.